These 19 T cell receptor beta chains came from one sample sequenced in a study of metastatic and nonmetastatic thyroid tumors. Treatment of any kind had been given to no patient before thyroid surgery. MiXCR reprocessed the PCR reads for TCRdb. Among 45,000 to 65,000 clones, roughly 20% were seen once, and the ten largest hold 3.5% to 5%. The specimen was blood. The receptor source for this set is a female donor with papillary thyroid cancer or a benign thyroid nodule (not recorded which). Some clones in this sample may be carry-over from other donors' samples.

This clone was recorded at least ten times. V and J are TRBV6-1 and TRBJ2-7, with 10 bases that match TRBD2. CDR3 length: 15 amino acids. Trimming at V came to 5 bases and at J to 2 bases, leaving 6 bases not matched to a gene. Germline V CDR1 and CDR2: MNHNS, SASEGT. The CDR3: CASSSEAGGPYEQYF. The CDR3 DNA reads as TGTGCCAGCAGTTCCGAAGCGGGAGGGCCCTACGAGCAGTACTTC.

This clone was seen many times. The genes are TRBV12-5 and TRBJ2-5, with 9 nucleotides matching TRBD2. Germline CDR1 is LGHNT and CDR2 is FRNRAP. The CDR3 is 15 residues long. Losses at the gene ends were 7 bases for V and 0 bases for J; bases not matched to a gene: 6. CDR3 protein: CASAISGSYQETQYF. The CDR3 nucleotides are TGTGCTAGTGCCATTAGCGGGAGTTACCAAGAGACCCAGTACTTC. Variable domain in full (rest from reference TRBV12-5 and TRBJ2-5): DARVTQTPRHKVTEMGQEVTMRCQPILGHNTVFWYRQTMMQGLELLAYFRNRAPLDDSGMPKDRFSAEMPDATLATLKIQPSEPRDSAVYFCASAISGSYQETQYFGPGTRLLVL.

This clone came up a few times. This could be a read error, since a much larger clone is one nucleotide away. V is TRBV5-8 and J is TRBJ2-3; D call uncertain. The CDR3 contains 10 residues. Per the germline V gene, CDR1 is SGHTS and CDR2 is YDEGEE. CDR3 nucleotide sequence: TGTGCCAGCAGCACAGATACGCATTATTTT. Translating it yields CASSTDTHYF.

There are a few counts of this clone. V and J are TRBV28 and TRBJ1-2, with 7 bases aligning to TRBD1. Trimming took 6 bases from V and 5 from J; bases not matched to a gene: 6. In germline, CDR1 is MDHEN, CDR2 SYDVKM. The CDR3 consists of 13 residues. CDR3 residues: CASSPGQRYGYTF. Here the CDR3 DNA reads TGTGCCAGCAGCCCGGGACAGAGATATGGCTACACCTTC.

This chain connects TRBV24-1 to TRBJ2-1; the match to TRBD2 covers 9 bases. The CDR3 has 15 amino acids. V was clipped by 7 bases and J by 7 bases; unmatched bases: 10. Germline-derived CDR1 and CDR2 are KGHDR and SFDVKD. The chain's CDR3 is CATRQTSGSGNEQFF. The DNA of the CDR3 is TGTGCCACCAGGCAGACTAGCGGTAGCGGTAATGAGCAGTTCTTC.

The CDR3 bases are TGTGCCAGCAGCCGACAATACGGAACGGACAGCCGGAATAGCACAGATACGCAGTATTTT. As protein: CASSRQYGTDSRNSTDTQYF. The J gene is TRBJ2-3, the V gene TRBV4-2; perhaps TRBD1 as D (6 bases). Germline values: CDR1 LGHNA, CDR2 YNFKEQ. The CDR3 totals 20 residues. Trimming stripped 4 bases from V and 0 bases from J, with 26 bases between.

This clone ranks as medium-sized. CDR3 sequence (DNA): TGCAGTGCTAGAGGACAGTATAATTCACCCCTCCACTTT. This sequence encodes CSARGQYNSPLHF. The chain uses TRBV20-1 and TRBJ1-6; D is perhaps TRBD1 (5 bases). The germline V gene encodes CDR1 DFQATT and CDR2 SNEGSKA (reference sequence). The CDR3 runs to 13 residues. The V end lost 1 base, the J end lost 4 bases, and 5 bases lay between the germline ends.

This clone has just a few counts. The chain is built from TRBV28 and TRBJ2-5; tentative D call: TRBD1 (6 bases). CDR1 is MDHEN, CDR2 SYDVKM, per germline. The CDR3 has 12 amino acids. The germline V and J ends were trimmed by 9 bases and 3 bases, with 11 bases remaining between them. The CDR3 is CASSQGKETQYF. Written as DNA, the CDR3 is TGTGCCAGTAGTCAGGGGAAAGAGACCCAGTACTTC.

Details on this clone: One end of the junction is discordant with germline, which a read error may explain. The chain is built from TRBV7-3 and TRBJ2-2, with a weak D call TRBD2 (6 bases). The germline V gene encodes CDR1 SGHTA and CDR2 FQGTGA. The length of the CDR3 is 15 residues. CDR3 in amino acids: CASSLNGQAGGDLFF. The DNA for the CDR3 is TGTGCCAGCAGCTTAAATGGGCAGGCGGGCGGGGATCTGTTTTTT. The whole variable domain, remainder taken from reference TRBV7-3 and TRBJ2-2, is GAGVSQTPSNKVTEKGKYVELRCDPISGHTALYWYRQSLGQGPEFLIYFQGTGAADDSGLPNDRFFAVRPEGSVSTLKIQRTERGDSAVYLCASSLNGQAGGDLFFGEGSRLTVL.

This clone occurred many times. V is TRBV5-4 and J is TRBJ1-3; TRBD1 is a possible D gene (6 bases). Germline values: CDR1 SGHNT, CDR2 YYREEE (reference sequence). Trimming left V 1 base short and J 0 bases short, with 8 bases between. The CDR3 contains 15 residues. CDR3 nucleotide sequence: TGTGCCAGCAGCTTGCCGGACAGCTCTGGAAACACCATATATTTT. Translating it yields CASSLPDSSGNTIYF.

Details on this clone: A much larger clone lies one base from this, so it may be a read error. The chain has TRBV7-8 and TRBJ2-3, with D perhaps TRBD1 or TRBD2 (6 bases each). The CDR3 covers 14 residues. Germline V CDR1 and CDR2: SGHVS, FQNEAQ. The CDR3 here is CASSSFGGADKQYF. DNA of the CDR3: TGTGCCAGCAGCTCTTTCGGGGGCGCTGATAAGCAGTATTTT.

Many counts were recorded for this clone. The rearrangement uses TRBV20-1 and TRBJ2-3, with D perhaps TRBD1 (5 bases). The V end was cut by 6 bases, the J end by 6 bases, with 22 bases between. The CDR3 is made up of 15 amino acids. CDR1 DFQATT and CDR2 SNEGSKA come from the germline V gene (reference sequence). DNA of the CDR3: TGCAGTGCCCCGAGGTGGGGCCAGGGTGTGGATACGCAGTATTTT. Translating gives CSAPRWGQGVDTQYF.

This clone showed up many times. This rearrangement joins TRBV18 to TRBJ1-1; D is unclear. This CDR3 has 12 residues. Trimming shortened V by 0 bases and J by 9 bases, and 8 bases separated the two germline ends. CDR1 KGHSH and CDR2 LQKENI come from the germline V gene. The CDR3 is CASSPPVGQAFF. CDR3 sequence (DNA): TGTGCCAGCTCACCACCGGTAGGGCAAGCTTTCTTT.

This clone appeared many times. This rearrangement joins TRBV5-1 to TRBJ1-3; D is ambiguous. The germline V gene has CDR1 SGHRS and CDR2 YFSETQ. CDR3 length equals 15 residues. Trimming left V 4 bases short and J 3 bases short, with 14 bases between. The CDR3 is CASSAGLVGGNTIYF. The CDR3 DNA reads TGCGCCAGCAGCGCGGGTCTAGTTGGTGGAAACACCATATATTTT.

This clone was counted many times. The gene calls are TRBV7-9 and TRBJ2-7, with a weak D call TRBD2 (5 bases). CDR3 length: 14 residues. V was trimmed by 1 base and J by 4 bases, leaving 11 bases between them. Germline CDR1 is SEHNR and CDR2 is FQNEAQ (reference sequence). The CDR3 loop is CASSLGGSRYEQYF. CDR3 in DNA: TGTGCCAGCAGCTTAGGAGGGAGTCGGTACGAGCAGTACTTC.

The V gene is TRBV28, the J gene TRBJ2-1, with 9 nucleotides matching TRBD2. The V gene's germline CDR1 is MDHEN and CDR2 SYDVKM. CDR3 length equals 16 residues. V lost 7 bases to trimming and J lost 8 bases; unmatched junction nucleotides: 15. The CDR3 here is CASMPALAGRGDEQFF. The CDR3 nucleotides read TGTGCCAGCATGCCCGCCCTAGCGGGACGTGGTGATGAGCAGTTCTTC.

In this sample, this clone turned up many times. The chain uses TRBV5-1 and TRBJ2-7; tentative D call: TRBD1 (7 bases). There are 15 residues in the CDR3. From germline, CDR1 is SGHRS and CDR2 YFSETQ. The V end was cut by 3 bases, the J end by 5 bases, with 18 bases between. CDR3 amino acids: CASSWRGRGLNEQYF. CDR3 nucleotide sequence: TGCGCCAGCAGCTGGCGGGGTAGGGGGCTAAACGAGCAGTACTTC.

This clone was recorded many times. The J gene is TRBJ2-3, the V gene TRBV20-1; 9 nucleotides line up with TRBD2. There are 16 residues in the CDR3. The V gene's germline CDR1 is DFQATT and CDR2 SNEGSKA (reference sequence). The J segment lost 2 bases and the V segment lost 4 bases, leaving 10 bases of the junction unmatched. CDR3 in amino acids: CSATPSASGITDTQYF. CDR3 in DNA: TGCAGTGCTACTCCCTCGGCTAGCGGGATCACAGATACGCAGTATTTT.

This clone occurred many times. The same CDR3 also results from other DNA sequences found in this sample. The V and J genes are TRBV11-2 and TRBJ2-2; TRBD2 agrees at 10 bases. J gave up 4 bases and V 4 bases, and 3 bases lay outside the gene matches. The CDR3 is made up of 15 amino acids. Per germline, CDR1 SGHAT and CDR2 FQNNGV. CDR3 nucleotide sequence: TGTGCCAGCAGCTCGCTAGCGGGAGTCACCGGGGAGCTGTTTTTT. The encoded protein is CASSSLAGVTGELFF.